A selection of T cell receptor beta chains follows, all from one sample in a study of response to subunit inactivated influenza vaccine. In TCRdb, the RT-PCR reads were re-called with MiXCR into one record per CDR3 protein. The data show 700,000 to 800,000 distinct CDR3 sequences, 18% seen once. The specimen was PBMCs from blood, collected roughly 5 days after vaccination. The source of these receptors is a man aged 50 to 59 who received an inactivated influenza vaccine. Both conserved end residues are part of each CDR3. D genes are given only for firm matches. The size of a clone is reported for some rows only, either as once, few or many, or as a class for expanded clones.

TRBJ1-1,TRBV20-1,NA,many,13,CSAGAVMNTEAFF,TGCAGTGCCGGCGCGGTTATGAACACTGAAGCTTTCTTT
TRBJ2-1,TRBV5-6,NA,few,16,CASSYYRRTGNNEQFF,TGTGCCAGCAGCTACTACCGACGGACGGGTAACAATGAGCAGTTCTTC
TRBJ1-5,TRBV6-1,TRBD1,NA,14,CASSRTGLNQPQHF,TGTGCCAGCAGTCGGACAGGGCTCAATCAGCCCCAGCATTTT
TRBJ2-7,TRBV5-1,TRBD1,NA,18,CASSGQWDRVKSGYEQYF,TGCGCCAGCAGCGGCCAATGGGACAGGGTTAAATCGGGCTACGAGCAGTACTTC
TRBJ2-7,TRBV5-1,NA,NA,13,CASSGRDSGEQYF,TGCGCCAGCAGCGGACGGGATTCGGGGGAGCAGTACTTC
TRBJ2-2,TRBV12-3/TRBV12-4,NA,NA,13,CATNPLNTGELFF,TGTGCCACCAACCCTTTGAACACCGGGGAGCTGTTTTTT
TRBJ2-7,TRBV2,NA,few,14,CASGIGRGPYEQYF,TGTGCCAGCGGGATAGGTCGGGGGCCCTACGAGCAGTACTTC
TRBJ1-1,TRBV10-3,NA,NA,15,CAISPVLLGDTEAFF,TGTGCCATCAGTCCCGTTCTTTTAGGGGACACTGAAGCTTTCTTT
TRBJ2-6,TRBV29-1,NA,NA,13,CSVCRDGANVLTF,TGCAGCGTTTGCAGGGATGGGGCCAACGTCCTGACTTTC
TRBJ2-3,TRBV6-4,NA,NA,14,CASSEGRRTDTQYF,TGTGCCAGCAGTGAGGGGAGACGCACAGATACGCAGTATTTT
TRBJ1-2,TRBV7-2,TRBD1,many,15,CASSPPGTEIGGYTF,TGTGCCAGCAGCCCCCCCGGGACAGAGATAGGTGGCTACACCTTC
TRBJ1-2,TRBV29-1,TRBD1,NA,15,CSVAPDRGRNYGYTF,TGCAGCGTCGCCCCAGACAGGGGGCGGAACTATGGCTACACCTTC
TRBJ2-7,TRBV29-1,NA,many,13,CSVRQFPTYEQYF,TGCAGCGTCAGACAATTCCCTACCTACGAGCAGTACTTC
TRBJ1-1,TRBV10-1,NA,NA,14,CARAYPGQDTEAFF,TGCGCCAGGGCATACCCAGGGCAGGACACTGAAGCTTTCTTT
TRBJ2-3,TRBV12-3/TRBV12-4,NA,NA,13,CASCRGAGDTQYF,TGTGCCAGCTGTAGGGGCGCGGGAGATACGCAGTATTTT
TRBJ1-5,TRBV4-3,TRBD1,few,19,CASSPRPVYGQGTDQPQHF,TGCGCCAGCAGCCCGAGGCCAGTCTATGGACAGGGGACGGATCAGCCCCAGCATTTT
TRBJ2-2,TRBV9,TRBD1,few,16,CASSRGDRGYTGELFF,TGTGCCAGCAGCCGAGGGGACAGGGGGTACACCGGGGAGCTGTTTTTT
TRBJ1-2,TRBV27,NA,NA,13,CASSFGGGYGYTF,TGTGCCAGCAGTTTTGGTGGAGGCTATGGCTACACCTTC
TRBJ2-7,TRBV6-5,TRBD2,NA,17,CASSYGTSANPTYEQYF,TGTGCCAGCAGTTACGGGACTAGCGCGAACCCCACCTACGAGCAGTACTTC
TRBJ2-4,TRBV20-1,NA,NA,14,CSAKQALVANIQYF,TGCAGTGCTAAACAGGCTTTGGTGGCAAACATTCAGTACTTC
TRBJ2-6,TRBV11-1,NA,NA,19,CASSLGIRRRTSGANVLTF,TGTGCCAGCAGCTTAGGAATCAGGCGTAGGACCTCTGGGGCCAACGTCCTGACTTTC
TRBJ2-7,TRBV20-1,NA,few,16,CSAREKLPGHLYEQYF,TGCAGTGCTAGAGAAAAGTTACCGGGACACCTCTACGAGCAGTACTTC
TRBJ1-2,TRBV6-1,TRBD1,few,15,CASRIGTGVNYGYTF,TGTGCCAGCAGGATTGGGACAGGGGTTAACTATGGCTACACCTTC
TRBJ2-7,TRBV20-1,TRBD1,NA,18,CSAPEDGTGILPSYEQYF,TGCAGTGCCCCGGAGGACGGGACAGGGATTTTACCCTCCTACGAGCAGTACTTC
TRBJ2-2,TRBV30,TRBD1,NA,15,CAWSRQGTNTGELFF,TGTGCCTGGAGCAGACAGGGGACGAACACCGGGGAGCTGTTTTTT
TRBJ2-5,TRBV7-9,NA,NA,13,CASSSPYPETQYF,TGTGCCAGCAGCTCTCCATACCCGGAGACCCAGTACTTC
TRBJ2-1,TRBV25-1,TRBD1,many,14,CASSEGTGSHEQFF,TGTGCCAGCAGTGAAGGGACAGGGAGTCATGAGCAGTTCTTC
TRBJ2-3,TRBV20-1,NA,many,13,CSARVISRDTQYF,TGCAGTGCTAGAGTCATATCTAGGGATACGCAGTATTTT
TRBJ1-1,TRBV20-1,NA,few,15,CSARSRAGLNTEAFF,TGCAGTGCTAGATCCAGAGCGGGGCTGAACACTGAAGCTTTCTTT
TRBJ2-1,TRBV29-1,TRBD1,many,13,CSARETGLSEQFF,TGCAGCGCCCGAGAGACAGGGCTCAGTGAGCAGTTCTTC
TRBJ1-1,TRBV7-8,NA,few,14,CASSLDTGNTEAFF,TGTGCCAGCAGCCTGGACACTGGGAACACTGAAGCTTTCTTT
TRBJ2-7,TRBV20-1,NA,NA,11,CSASGGNEQYF,TGCAGTGCTAGCGGAGGGAACGAGCAGTACTTC
TRBJ2-5,TRBV12-3/TRBV12-4,TRBD1,many,15,CASSSSRGSRETQYF,TGTGCCAGCAGTTCCAGCAGGGGGAGTCGGGAGACCCAGTACTTC
TRBJ1-4,TRBV20-1,NA,NA,13,CSARGSEGEKLFF,TGCAGTGCTAGAGGGTCAGAGGGGGAAAAACTGTTTTTT
TRBJ1-5,TRBV4-3,NA,few,14,CASSQDRIDQPQHF,TGCGCCAGCAGCCAAGACAGGATTGATCAGCCCCAGCATTTT
TRBJ2-3,TRBV7-2,TRBD1,few,17,CASSLPRGGSVTDTQYF,TGTGCCAGCAGCTTACCAAGAGGGGGCTCGGTCACAGATACGCAGTATTTT
TRBJ1-6,TRBV5-1,TRBD1,NA,16,CASSYTPGQGSSPLHF,TGCGCCAGCAGCTATACCCCGGGACAGGGGAGCTCACCCCTCCACTTT
TRBJ2-1,TRBV29-1,NA,few,15,CSVDLGGRSYNEQFF,TGCAGCGTTGACCTGGGGGGTCGGTCCTACAATGAGCAGTTCTTC
TRBJ2-3,TRBV4-3,NA,many,17,CASSQEGVSTATDTQYF,TGCGCCAGCAGCCAAGAGGGTGTGTCAACGGCCACAGATACGCAGTATTTT
TRBJ2-7,TRBV20-1,NA,few,15,CSASPAGTGSYEQYF,TGCAGTGCTAGTCCCGCCGGGACGGGATCCTACGAGCAGTACTTC
TRBJ2-1,TRBV2,TRBD1,few,14,CASTGQGLYNEQFF,TGTGCCAGCACGGGACAGGGGCTGTACAATGAGCAGTTCTTC
TRBJ2-3,TRBV7-8,TRBD1,NA,12,CASSLAGTGMYF,TGTGCCAGCAGCTTAGCCGGGACAGGGATGTATTTT
TRBJ2-1,TRBV29-1,NA,many,13,CSVSPSLYNEQFF,TGCAGCGTCTCACCCTCTCTCTACAATGAGCAGTTCTTC
TRBJ2-5,TRBV10-3,NA,few,14,CAISESMGRWPQYF,TGTGCCATCAGTGAGTCGATGGGTCGGTGGCCCCAGTACTTC
TRBJ2-5,TRBV28,TRBD2,few,16,CASSLIVLAGVETQYF,TGTGCCAGCAGTTTGATAGTTCTAGCGGGAGTGGAGACCCAGTACTTC
TRBJ2-1,TRBV5-8,NA,NA,15,CASSAYMSSYNEQFF,TGTGCCAGCAGCGCCTACATGAGCTCCTACAATGAGCAGTTCTTC
TRBJ2-7,TRBV12-3/TRBV12-4,NA,many,14,CASRRQVRLGEQYF,TGTGCCAGCAGAAGACAGGTGCGTTTGGGCGAGCAGTACTTC
TRBJ2-2,TRBV5-1,NA,NA,14,CASRLTMNTGELFF,TGCGCCAGCAGGCTCACCATGAACACCGGGGAGCTGTTTTTT
TRBJ2-3,TRBV5-1,NA,few,17,CASSAGLSPTSTDTQYF,TGCGCCAGCAGCGCGGGACTCTCCCCTACTAGCACAGATACGCAGTATTTT
TRBJ2-1,TRBV2,TRBD2,few,14,CASRVRGGYNEQFF,TGTGCCAGCAGGGTGCGGGGGGGATACAATGAGCAGTTCTTC
TRBJ1-5,TRBV11-2,NA,NA,19,CASSRSLTVLLVKDQPQHF,TGTGCCAGCAGCCGAAGTTTGACCGTTCTCCTAGTCAAGGATCAGCCCCAGCATTTT
TRBJ2-3,TRBV18,NA,NA,14,CASSPGTNSDTQYF,TGTGCCAGCTCACCAGGAACTAACTCAGATACGCAGTATTTT
TRBJ1-2,TRBV30,NA,few,15,CAWSVHLRSNYGYTF,TGTGCCTGGAGTGTACACCTCAGGTCTAACTATGGCTACACCTTC
TRBJ2-5,TRBV5-1,NA,few,13,CASSKDRTETQYF,TGCGCCAGCAGTAAGGACAGAACCGAGACCCAGTACTTC
TRBJ2-5,TRBV20-1,NA,many,15,CSARSRRESGETQYF,TGCAGTGCTAGATCCCGACGGGAATCGGGAGAGACCCAGTACTTC